This T cell receptor (beta chain) was found in a study of blood T cell repertoires in COVID-19. Study context: Material from acute and convalescent COVID-19 was sourced from the United States, Italy and Spain.

The CDR3 runs 16 residues. Germline V gives CDR1 SNHLY, CDR2 FYNNEI. V was cut by 2 bases and J by 2 bases, with 12 bases left in between. Original data processing: Estimation of nucleated cell counts relied on the amplification of reference gene primers. Sequenced by immunoSEQ multiplex PCR; TCRdb stores in-frame clones only, minus some. Clone size and the V and J calls come from that table; the DNA yielded D and trimming. The sample has around 89,000 clones; 55% to 75% are singletons. V gene TRBV2 combines with J gene TRBJ1-4, with D uncertain. The source material was peripheral blood. This receptor was taken from a woman of 80 years or more with acute or convalescent COVID-19. Written as DNA, the CDR3 is TGTGCCAGCAGTGAATTTGGAAGGAGGACTAATGAAAAACTGTTTTTT. Its translation is CASSEFGRRTNEKLFF. The full variable domain, rest sourced from reference TRBV2 and TRBJ1-4, is EPEVTQTPSHQVTQMGQEVILRCVPISNHLYFYWYRQILGQKVEFLVSFYNNEISEKSEIFDDQFSVERPDGSNFTLKIRSTKLEDSAMYFCASSEFGRRTNEKLFFGSGTQLSVL.